The clone carrying this T cell receptor beta chain occurred a few times. The antigen remains undetermined. These data originate in a study of CD8 T cells in ankylosing spondylitis. Findings and limits, study-wide: One TCR beta motif, made up of roughly eight highly homologous variants, appeared characteristic of ankylosing spondylitis blood.

V lost 3 bases and J lost 8; bases outside the gene matches: 8. The CDR3 consists of 14 residues. TCRdb called the 5' RACE reads again in MiXCR, with one record for every CDR3 protein. The table lists about 33,000 distinct CDR3 sequences, approximately 10% of them singletons. The sample consisted of synovial fluid, either unsorted or a sorted T cell fraction (not recorded which). The receptor comes from a male donor with ankylosing spondylitis. The chain recombines TRBV12-3 or TRBV12-4 with TRBJ1-2, with 8 bases identical to TRBD1. The CDR3 DNA reads TGTGCCAGCAGTTTGGAGACAGGGGCGGGAGGCTACACCTTC. It translates to CASSLETGAGGYTF.